This T cell receptor beta chain derives from a study of T cell changes during pregnancy in multiple sclerosis (dated by TCRdb to between 2018 and 2021). About the study as a whole: The study examined how the T cell repertoire changed over the course of pregnancy in women with multiple sclerosis.

To prepare the library, the immunoSEQ multiplex PCR assay was applied. The immuneACCESS repertoire file appears here via TCRdb, limited to in-frame rearrangements. These files lack a portion of the clones; in checked studies, under half of the deficit traces to unresolved V genes, and the cause of the others is not known. The sample records about 93,000 clones, 80% to 95% of which are singletons. The ten largest clones represent approximately 2.2% of the sample. Note on this clone: The antigen it binds to is not known. No base-level quality is on record; no much larger clone is a single base apart.

Measured from the cysteine to the phenylalanine, the CDR3 is 15 residues long. Only CDR3 DNA is held: 45 bases, read in frame from base 1. As encoded in the germline V gene, CDR1 is MDHEN while CDR2 is SYDVKM. V lost 4 bases and J lost 0 bases; the stretch between them is 13 bases long. The sequencing used peripheral blood, collected after pregnancy. This TCR was sampled from a female donor with multiple sclerosis, enrolled in a pregnancy study. The chain is encoded by TRBV28 joined to TRBJ2-7, and perhaps TRBD1 as D gene, on 5 matching bases. The encoded CDR3 is CASSYETVISYEQYF. Read as DNA, the sequence is TGTGCCAGCAGTTACGAGACAGTCATCTCCTACGAGCAGTACTTC.